This T cell receptor (beta chain) was retrieved from a study of blood T cell repertoires in COVID-19. Study-wide background: From the United States, Italy and Spain came samples of acute and convalescent COVID-19. Sources were T cells, B-cell-depleted T cells, or PBMCs; the material itself was cDNA or gDNA.

Authors' methods: Reference gene primer amplification gave estimated nucleated cell counts. TCRdb's copy holds only in-frame clones and misses some; the assay was immunoSEQ multiplex PCR. V, J and clone size were drawn from that table, and D and trimming were deduced from the DNA. The sample contains 45,000 to 55,000 clones, around 84% of which appear only once. The CDR3 is 14 residues long. Germline CDR1 is SGHRS and CDR2 is YFSETQ. Trimming removed 3 bases at V and 4 bases at J, with 8 bases between. V gene TRBV5-1 combines with J gene TRBJ1-6, with a weak D call TRBD1 (5 bases). The receptor was isolated from a man aged 70 or older with active COVID-19. Input material: peripheral blood. The CDR3 spells CASSWGDYNSPLHF. DNA of the CDR3: TGCGCCAGCAGCTGGGGGGATTATAATTCACCCCTCCACTTT.